A single sample gave rise to the 10 T cell receptor beta chains below, sequenced in a study of Ad26.COV2.S vaccination and SARS-CoV-2 variants. Sequencing was performed with immunoSEQ multiplex PCR; in TCRdb, only in-frame clones are kept and a portion is missing. The sample includes about 350,000 clones, 90% to 95% of them seen just once. The material sequenced was peripheral blood, taken after recovery from COVID-19. The receptors originated from a human donor who had recovered from COVID-19.

The chain uses TRBV3-1 (or the pseudogene TRBV3-2) and TRBJ2-4; D is perhaps TRBD1 or TRBD2 (5 bases each). CDR3 length: 12 amino acids. Germline V gene sequence: CDR1 LGHDT, CDR2 YNNKEL (reference sequence). Trimming cost V 4 bases and J 9 bases, with 10 bases left between them. CDR3 bases: TGTGCCAGCAGCCCCTTTGGGGGCATTCAGTACTTC. It is translated as CASSPFGGIQYF.

The chain uses TRBV2 and TRBJ1-1, with D possibly matching TRBD1 (6 bases). The CDR3 covers 13 residues. Germline V gene lookup returns CDR1 SNHLY and CDR2 FYNNEI. V was cut by 6 bases and J by 1 base, with 9 bases left in between. CDR3: CASRPGQNTEAFF. As DNA, the CDR3 is TGTGCCAGCAGGCCGGGACAGAACACTGAAGCTTTCTTT.

This sequence joins TRBV11-2 and TRBJ2-6, with D possibly being TRBD1 (7 bases). The CDR3 extends over 16 amino acids. CDR1 and CDR2 from the germline V gene are SGHAT and FQNNGV. Trimming took off 10 bases at V and 3 bases at J, with 19 bases between the two ends. Here the CDR3 DNA reads TGTGCCACCACGACAGGGCTTAGCGGTGGGGCCAACGTCCTGACTTTC. It translates to CATTTGLSGGANVLTF.

V usage is TRBV4-1 and J usage is TRBJ1-3; D not certain. Germline CDR1 is MGHRA and CDR2 is YSYEKL. V was cut by 1 base and J by 0 bases, with 13 bases left in between. The length of the CDR3 is 17 residues. The CDR3 sequence is CASSQAYGASSGNTIYF. The CDR3 coding sequence is TGCGCCAGCAGCCAAGCGTATGGTGCGAGCTCTGGAAACACCATATATTTT.

As concerns this clone: The identical CDR3 is also encoded by other nucleotide sequences in the sample. The chain has TRBV9 and TRBJ1-2; D not certain. Trimming shortened V by 1 base and J by 1 base, and 5 bases separated the two germline ends. The CDR3 loop spans 13 amino acids. CDR1 is SGDLS and CDR2 is YYNGEE in the germline V gene. This CDR3 is CASSVLSNYGYTF. The CDR3 DNA sequence: TGTGCCAGCAGCGTACTCAGTAACTATGGCTACACCTTC.

This chain uses TRBV9 with TRBJ1-6, with D unresolved. The CDR3 extends over 15 amino acids. V dropped 0 bases and J dropped 7 bases, with 11 bases sitting between them. Germline assignment: CDR1 SGDLS and CDR2 YYNGEE. CDR3 in amino acids: CASSVAPTRNSPLHF. DNA of the CDR3: TGTGCCAGCAGCGTAGCCCCCACGCGGAATTCACCCCTCCACTTT. Full variable domain (remainder filled in from reference TRBV9 and TRBJ1-6): DSGVTQTPKHLITATGQRVTLRCSPRSGDLSVYWYQQSLDQGLQFLIQYYNGEERAKGNILERFSAQQFPDLHSELNLSSLELGDSALYFCASSVAPTRNSPLHFGNGTRLTVT.

The chain couples TRBV9 to TRBJ2-7, with D unresolved. The CDR3 is 15 residues long. CDR1 and CDR2 (germline): SGDLS, YYNGEE. Trimming took 0 bases from V and 2 from J, leaving 12 bases between them. The CDR3 here is CASSVESAATYEQYF. For the CDR3, the DNA is TGTGCCAGCAGCGTAGAGTCAGCCGCCACCTACGAGCAGTACTTC.

CDR3 protein: CASSYGRKETQYF. The CDR3 DNA reads TGTGCCAGCAGTTACGGGCGAAAAGAGACCCAGTACTTC. The rearrangement links TRBV6-5 to TRBJ2-5; D unresolved. V was pared by 2 bases and J by 3 bases, with 7 bases between. CDR1 is MNHEY, CDR2 SVGAGI, per germline. The CDR3 sequence is 13 residues long.

V and J are TRBV6-5 and TRBJ1-5; D gene unclear. The V and J ends lost 2 bases and 1 base respectively, with 6 bases between them. Per the germline V gene, CDR1 is MNHEY and CDR2 is SVGAGI. CDR3 length: 14 amino acids. In DNA, the CDR3 is TGTGCCAGCAGTTACGGCGGGAGCAATCAGCCCCAGCATTTT. This encodes CASSYGGSNQPQHF.

This chain connects TRBV6-2 or TRBV6-3 to TRBJ2-6, with 8 bases identical to TRBD1. This CDR3 contains 17 residues. Germline V gene data show CDR1 as MNHEY and CDR2 as SVGEGT. V shed 8 bases and J 6 bases; nucleotides not matched to a gene: 15. The chain's CDR3 is CASCPTGAAYKANVLTF. In DNA, the CDR3 is TGTGCCAGCTGCCCGACAGGGGCCGCTTATAAGGCCAACGTCCTGACTTTC.